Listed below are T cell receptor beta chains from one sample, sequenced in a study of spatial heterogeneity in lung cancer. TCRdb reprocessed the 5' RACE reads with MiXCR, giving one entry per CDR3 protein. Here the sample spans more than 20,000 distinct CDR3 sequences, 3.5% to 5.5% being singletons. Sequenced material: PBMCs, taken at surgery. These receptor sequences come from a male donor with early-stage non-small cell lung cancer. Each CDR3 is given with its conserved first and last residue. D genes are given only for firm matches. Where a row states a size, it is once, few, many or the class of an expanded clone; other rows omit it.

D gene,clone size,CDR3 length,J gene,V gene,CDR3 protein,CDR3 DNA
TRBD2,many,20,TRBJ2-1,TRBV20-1,CSASPLEGLAGVLVYNEQFF,TGCAGTGCTAGTCCCCTCGAAGGACTAGCGGGAGTTCTCGTCTACAATGAGCAGTTCTTC
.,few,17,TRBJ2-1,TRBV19,CASRKRAATFSYNEQFF,TGTGCCAGTAGGAAGAGGGCAGCGACCTTCTCCTACAATGAGCAGTTCTTC
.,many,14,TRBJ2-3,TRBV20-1,CSAQQGRGTDTQYF,TGCAGTGCTCAACAAGGGAGAGGCACAGATACGCAGTATTTT
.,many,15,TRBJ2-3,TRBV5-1,CASSLEGGIGDTQYF,TGCGCCAGCAGCTTGGAGGGGGGAATAGGAGATACGCAGTATTTT
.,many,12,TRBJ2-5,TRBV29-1,CSVEETGETQYF,TGCAGCGTTGAAGAGACGGGGGAGACCCAGTACTTC
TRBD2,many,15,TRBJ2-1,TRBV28,CASRSGRASYNEQFF,TGTGCCAGCCGTAGCGGGAGGGCCTCCTACAATGAGCAGTTCTTC
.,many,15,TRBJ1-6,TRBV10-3,CAISESNGQGSPLHF,TGTGCCATCAGTGAGTCGAATGGTCAGGGGTCACCCCTCCACTTT
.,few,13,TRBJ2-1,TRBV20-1,CSAMSGFYNEQFF,TGCAGTGCTATGAGCGGGTTCTACAATGAGCAGTTCTTC
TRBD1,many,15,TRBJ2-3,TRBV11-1,CASSLQGTGGSKKYF,TGTGCCAGCAGCTTACAAGGGACAGGGGGGAGTAAGAAGTATTTT
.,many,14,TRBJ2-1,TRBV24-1,CATSDLRGSHEQFF,TGTGCCACCAGTGATTTGCGAGGGAGCCATGAGCAGTTCTTC
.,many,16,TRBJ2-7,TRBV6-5,CASSYRRVGLAYEQYF,TGTGCCAGCAGTTACCGCCGGGTGGGACTGGCCTACGAGCAGTACTTC
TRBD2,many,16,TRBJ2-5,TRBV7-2,CASSLGTSGRSETQYF,TGTGCCAGCAGCTTAGGTACTAGCGGGAGAAGCGAGACCCAGTACTTC
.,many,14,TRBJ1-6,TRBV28,CASRGLLYNSPLHF,TGTGCCAGCAGGGGACTTCTGTATAATTCACCCCTCCACTTT
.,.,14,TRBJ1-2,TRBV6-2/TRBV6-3,CASSPTGGGYGYTF,TGTGCCAGCAGCCCGACGGGGGGCGGCTATGGCTACACCTTC
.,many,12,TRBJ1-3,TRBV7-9,CASSFTGNTIYF,TGTGCCAGCAGCTTTACTGGAAACACCATATATTTT
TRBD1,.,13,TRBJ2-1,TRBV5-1,CASSSGQGNEQFF,TGCGCCAGCAGCTCGGGACAGGGAAATGAGCAGTTCTTC
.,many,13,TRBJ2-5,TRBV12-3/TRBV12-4,CASSSYGEETQYF,TGTGCCAGCAGTTCCTACGGCGAGGAGACCCAGTACTTC
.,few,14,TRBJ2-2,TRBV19,CASSLGGPTGELFF,TGTGCCAGTAGTTTGGGGGGGCCCACCGGGGAGCTGTTTTTT
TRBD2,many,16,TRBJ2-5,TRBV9,CASSVGVTSGQETQYF,TGTGCCAGCAGCGTAGGAGTGACTAGCGGGCAAGAGACCCAGTACTTC
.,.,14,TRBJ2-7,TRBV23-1,CASSRIQDPAEQYF,TGCGCCAGCAGTCGAATCCAGGACCCGGCCGAGCAGTACTTC
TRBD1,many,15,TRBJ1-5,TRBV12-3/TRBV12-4,CASSLTTGGLQPQHF,TGTGCCAGCAGTTTGACGACAGGGGGTTTGCAGCCCCAGCATTTT
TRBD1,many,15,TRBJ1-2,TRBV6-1,CASTPGGDGNYGYTF,TGTGCCAGCACCCCAGGGGGGGACGGTAACTATGGCTACACCTTC
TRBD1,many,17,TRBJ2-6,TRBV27,CASSLWAGGSGANVLTF,TGTGCCAGCAGTTTATGGGCAGGGGGCTCTGGGGCCAACGTCCTGACTTTC
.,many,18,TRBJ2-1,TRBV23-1,CASSHPRRPRDCTDEQFF,TGCGCCAGCAGTCACCCGAGAAGGCCCCGGGACTGTACCGATGAGCAGTTCTTC
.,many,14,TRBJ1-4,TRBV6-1,CASSSRATNEKLFF,TGTGCCAGCAGTTCCCGGGCAACTAATGAAAAACTGTTTTTT
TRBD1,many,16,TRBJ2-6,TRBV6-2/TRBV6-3,CASSATGGSGANVLTF,TGTGCCAGCAGTGCAACAGGGGGCTCTGGGGCCAACGTCCTGACTTTC
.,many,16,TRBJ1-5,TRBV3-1,CASSPAGTANNQPQHF,TGTGCCAGCAGCCCCGCCGGGACGGCAAACAATCAGCCCCAGCATTTT
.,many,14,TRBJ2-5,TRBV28,CASSFLSPGRTQYF,TGTGCCAGCAGTTTCCTATCGCCTGGGAGGACCCAGTACTTC
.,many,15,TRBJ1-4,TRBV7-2,CASSSQTATNEKLFF,TGTGCCAGCAGCTCTCAAACTGCAACTAATGAAAAACTGTTTTTT
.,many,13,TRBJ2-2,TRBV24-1,CATGTSNTGELFF,TGTGCCACGGGCACATCGAACACCGGGGAGCTGTTTTTT